This passage covers 9 T cell receptor beta chains from one sample sequenced in a study of T-cell reconstitution after alpha-beta-depleted transplantation in children listed by TCRdb under 2016. The library was made by PCR. Sequencer: Illumina HiSeq 2500. To normalize quantification of the TCRbeta repertoire, the TCR libraries were built with molecular barcoding that relied on unique molecular identifiers. TCRdb reanalyzed the raw reads on its own, using fastp at Q25 for trimming and MiXCR for clone calling, and kept in-frame beta chains. Rows are unified per CDR3 protein, each entry keeping the most common DNA and genes. The sample records a few hundred thousand distinct CDR3 sequences, 10% to 15% of which are singletons. The top ten clonotypes cover approximately 4.3% of the sample. The specimen comprised PBMCs, sampled from the stem cell graft. All receptors derive from a human donor who donated a stem cell graft to a child with Fanconi anemia.

This clonotype has at least ten counts. The rearrangement links TRBV6-2 or TRBV6-3 to TRBJ2-1; D is ambiguous. The V gene lost 4 bases and the J gene lost 8 bases, with 12 bases spanning the gap. Per the germline V gene, CDR1 is MNHEY and CDR2 is SVGEGT. The CDR3 is 13 residues long. The CDR3 loop is CASSSLTGDEQFF. The CDR3 region has the DNA TGTGCCAGCAGTTCCCTAACCGGAGATGAGCAGTTCTTC.

J is TRBJ2-1 and V is TRBV12-3 or TRBV12-4; no firm D call. The CDR3 runs to 12 residues. V lost 6 bases, J lost 6 bases, and 9 bases lay in between. The CDR3 protein is CASSSVLNEQFF. In DNA, the CDR3 is TGTGCCAGCAGCTCGGTGCTCAATGAGCAGTTCTTC.

The rearrangement joins TRBV5-1 to TRBJ1-4; 7 nucleotides agree with TRBD1. The junction had 7 bases not matched to a gene; V was cut back by 1 base and J by 7 bases. Germline V gene data show CDR1 as SGHRS and CDR2 as YFSETQ. This CDR3 spans 15 amino acids. CDR3 coding DNA: TGCGCCAGCAGCTTGACCCGACAGGGCTCTGAAAAACTGTTTTTT. Its protein is CASSLTRQGSEKLFF.

The chain has TRBV4-1 and TRBJ1-5; D call uncertain. CDR3 size: 15 residues. Per germline, CDR1 MGHRA and CDR2 YSYEKL. V lost 1 base and J lost 4, with 11 bases in between. The CDR3, as DNA: TGCGCCAGCAGCCAAGGGACCACCGGAAATCAGCCCCAGCATTTT. It yields the protein CASSQGTTGNQPQHF.

This clonotype was observed a few times. CDR3 protein: CASSYSGGGELFF. As DNA, the CDR3 is TGTGCCAGCAGTTACTCCGGGGGCGGGGAGCTGTTTTTT. This rearrangement joins TRBV6-5 to TRBJ2-2; D is perhaps TRBD2 (6 bases). The V end lost 0 bases, the J end lost 7 bases, and 6 bases lay between the germline ends. This CDR3 has 13 amino acids. Germline assignment: CDR1 MNHEY and CDR2 SVGAGI.

The rearrangement joins TRBV29-1 to TRBJ2-3; 9 nucleotides agree with TRBD2. The CDR3 is made up of 15 amino acids. CDR1 and CDR2 from the germline V gene are SQVTM and ANQGSEA. V was pared by 4 bases and J by 5 bases, with 10 bases of the junction left unmatched. CDR3 bases: TGCAGCGTTGCAGCGGCGGGGGGGACGGGAGATACGCAGTATTTT. Translation gives CSVAAAGGTGDTQYF.

The V gene is TRBV2, the J gene TRBJ2-3; possibly TRBD2 for D (6 bases). CDR3 length: 13 residues. Germline loops: CDR1 SNHLY, CDR2 FYNNEI. The germline V and J ends were trimmed by 6 bases and 4 bases, with 11 bases remaining between them. The CDR3 DNA follows: TGTGCCAGCAGATCCGGGACTCCAGATACGCAGTATTTT. It translates to CASRSGTPDTQYF.

The rearrangement links TRBV19 to TRBJ2-3; D uncertain. The ends were cut back, 4 bases at V and 2 bases at J, with 10 bases in the middle. The germline V gene has CDR1 LNHDA and CDR2 SQIVND (reference sequence). This CDR3 comprises 14 residues. For the CDR3, the DNA is TGTGCCAGTAGTACCTTCTCTGCCACAGATACGCAGTATTTT. It codes for CASSTFSATDTQYF.

This clonotype was counted many times. V usage is TRBV28 and J usage is TRBJ2-3; D unresolved. This CDR3 has 12 amino acids. V lost 5 bases, J lost 9 bases, and 12 bases lay in between. Germline V CDR1 and CDR2: MDHEN, SYDVKM. The CDR3 is CASSPEPATQYF. CDR3 nucleotide sequence: TGTGCCAGCAGTCCGGAGCCGGCCACGCAGTATTTT.